This T cell receptor (beta chain) emerged from a study of liver allograft versus peripheral blood T cells. Study-level information: Intrahepatic T cell receptor repertoires from transplanted livers were compared against repertoires in recipients' peripheral blood. Study-wide points: Reportedly, the T cell receptor repertoires present inside liver allografts differed from those in peripheral blood.

This clonotype is termed medium-sized. Its cognate antigen is unknown. TCRdb independently ran MiXCR on the reads; one entry per CDR3 protein. The sample records 7,500 to 9,000 distinct CDR3 sequences, 15% to 20% being singletons. The germline CDR1 and CDR2 sequences are MNHNS and SASEGT. The CDR3 spans 15 residues. Trimming took 7 bases from V and 3 from J; bases not matched to a gene: 6. The receptor's source is a human patient who had a liver transplant. The T cells may come from the graft donor. This rearrangement joins TRBV6-1 to TRBJ1-5; 10 bases line up with TRBD1. The CDR3 sequence: CASTWTGGPNQPQHF. In DNA form, the CDR3 reads TGTGCCAGCACTTGGACAGGGGGGCCCAATCAGCCCCAGCATTTT.